The 4 T cell receptor beta chains in this list originate from one sample, sequenced in a study of blood T cell repertoires in COVID-19. Using immunoSEQ multiplex PCR, the repertoire was profiled, and TCRdb retains in-frame clones only, with some absent. Here the sample spans 190,000 or so clones, around 92% being singletons. The sample comprised PBMCs or T cells enriched from blood (not recorded which). Receptors originate from a woman in her late teens or twenties who had recovered from COVID-19.

The chain joins TRBV6-5 to TRBJ2-7, with TRBD2 matching 10 bases. The germline gives CDR1 MNHEY, CDR2 SVGAGI. CDR3 length: 16 residues. The junction had 10 bases not matched to a gene; V was cut back by 3 bases and J by 5 bases. CDR3 nucleotide sequence: TGTGCCAGCAGTTATCCGACAGCGGGGGGGCAAAACGAGCAGTACTTC. Protein: CASSYPTAGGQNEQYF.

The chain combines TRBV6-5 with TRBJ2-7; TRBD2 aligns across 8 bases. J lost 6 bases, V lost 6 bases, and 4 bases had no gene match. The CDR3 totals 12 residues. Germline V gene sequence: CDR1 MNHEY, CDR2 SVGAGI. CDR3 DNA: TGTGCCAGCAGGGGCGGGGGGCGCGAGCAGTACTTC. It translates to CASRGGGREQYF.

The rearrangement joins TRBV10-3 to TRBJ2-7; TRBD2 matches 7 bases. The CDR3 loop spans 14 amino acids. Trimming took 6 bases from V and 7 from J; bases not matched to a gene: 12. Germline lookup yields CDR1 ENHRY and CDR2 SYGVKD. CDR3 in DNA: TGTGCCATCAGGGGAGGGACGGCCGTAGGGGAGCAGTACTTC. Its translation: CAIRGGTAVGEQYF.

The V and J genes are TRBV7-9 and TRBJ2-3; D not resolved. From germline, CDR1 is SEHNR and CDR2 FQNEAQ (reference sequence). V lost 0 bases and J lost 2, with 6 bases in between. The CDR3 is 14 residues long. The CDR3 is CASSLAASTDTQYF. In DNA form, the CDR3 reads TGTGCCAGCAGCTTAGCGGCTTCCACAGATACGCAGTATTTT.